These 19 T cell receptor beta chains were all obtained from the same sample, sequenced in a study of glioma-infiltrating T cells after dendritic cell vaccination (dated by TCRdb to between 2015 and 2016). The sample's time point label is to be understood as: after dendritic cell vaccination, including at tumor progression/relapse. Libraries were prepared through the immunoSEQ multiplex PCR assay. TCRdb holds this immuneACCESS table with in-frame rearrangements only. Some clones are missing; in checked studies, unresolved V genes explain under half, and the rest has no known cause. Present in this sample are more than 85,000 clones, around 87% of which were seen just once. The ten largest clones take up approximately 3% of the sample. The sequences come from blood, collected after dendritic cell vaccination. The receptors were gathered from a human donor with glioblastoma.

The CDR3 here is CASSRGQGASGELFF. As DNA, the CDR3 is TGTGCCAGCAGCCGGGGACAGGGGGCTTCGGGGGAGCTGTTTTTT. The chain has TRBV11-3 and TRBJ2-2, with 12 bases identical to TRBD1. Germline V gene data show CDR1 as SGHNT and CDR2 as YENEEA. J was trimmed by 8 bases and V by 5 bases; bases with no gene match: 6. The CDR3 spans 15 residues.

The rearrangement joins TRBV14 to TRBJ2-7; 9 positions agree with TRBD2. Germline V gene sequence: CDR1 SGHDN, CDR2 FVKESK. The V and J ends lost 1 base and 3 bases, in that order; junction bases with no gene match: 7. There are 16 residues in the CDR3. DNA of the CDR3: TGTGCCAGCAGCCAAGGTTCTAGCGGGGACTACTACGAGCAGTACTTC. Its translation is CASSQGSSGDYYEQYF.

This clone was seen a single time. J is TRBJ2-3 and V is TRBV29-1; TRBD2 might be the D (5 bases). Trimming cost V 7 bases and J 0 bases, with 17 bases left between them. Germline CDR1 and CDR2: SQVTM and ANQGSEA. This CDR3 spans 15 amino acids. CDR3 DNA sequence: TGCAGCGCCGCCTCTAGAACGGGAAGCACAGATACGCAGTATTTT. Amino acids: CSAASRTGSTDTQYF.

This chain joins TRBV6-1 and TRBJ2-3, with 7 bases that match TRBD1. Germline assignment: CDR1 MNHNS and CDR2 SASEGT. Losses at the gene ends were 1 base for V and 4 bases for J; bases not matched to a gene: 8. The CDR3 runs 16 residues. The CDR3 DNA reads as TGTGCCAGCAGTGAAGGTGGCAGGGGGTCGGCAGATACGCAGTATTTT. It is translated as CASSEGGRGSADTQYF.

The chain couples TRBV11-1 to TRBJ2-1; D is undetermined. The CDR3 runs to 14 residues. Trimming took 4 bases from V and 3 from J, leaving 10 bases between them. CDR1 and CDR2 (germline): SGHAT, FQDESV (reference sequence). For the CDR3, the DNA is TGTGCCAGCAGCTCCAGACAAGTCTACAATGAGCAGTTCTTC. Protein: CASSSRQVYNEQFF.

The J gene is TRBJ1-2, the V gene TRBV6-1, with D maybe TRBD1 (6 bases). This CDR3 contains 13 residues. V was trimmed by 1 base and J by 7 bases, leaving 10 bases between them. In germline, CDR1 is MNHNS, CDR2 SASEGT. The CDR3 DNA reads TGTGCCAGCAGTGAAGAACAGGGAAGTGGCTACACCTTC. Its translation: CASSEEQGSGYTF.

CDR3 sequence reads: CASSPYSNNEQFF. The CDR3 DNA follows: TGTGCCAGCAGCCCTTACAGTAACAATGAGCAGTTCTTC. The chain couples TRBV7-8 to TRBJ2-1; no reliable D call. The CDR3 spans 13 residues. V was pared by 5 bases and J by 5 bases, with 10 bases between. CDR1 SGHVS and CDR2 FQNEAQ come from the germline V gene. Using reference TRBV7-8 and TRBJ2-1 for the parts outside the CDR3, the full variable domain is GAGVSQSPRYKVAKRGQDVALRCDPISGHVSLFWYQQALGQGPEFLTYFQNEAQLDKSGLPSDRFFAERPEGSVSTLKIQRTQQEDSAVYLCASSPYSNNEQFFGPGTRLTVL.

The chain joins TRBV30 to TRBJ2-5; D not resolved. The germline V gene encodes CDR1 GTSNPN and CDR2 SVGIG (reference sequence). The CDR3 is 11 residues long. V was trimmed by 0 bases and J by 3 bases, leaving 2 bases between them. The CDR3 is CAWSVKETQYF. CDR3 bases: TGTGCCTGGAGTGTTAAAGAGACCCAGTACTTC.

The rearrangement joins TRBV9 to TRBJ2-1; TRBD2 aligns across 12 bases. The germline V gene encodes CDR1 SGDLS and CDR2 YYNGEE. V dropped 0 bases and J dropped 2; count of bases not matched to a gene: 6. CDR3 size: 18 residues. The CDR3 sequence: CASSVGSSGGAPYNEQFF. The CDR3 bases are TGTGCCAGCAGCGTAGGTTCTAGCGGGGGGGCCCCCTACAATGAGCAGTTCTTC.

The chain couples TRBV30 to TRBJ2-2; TRBD2 agrees at 14 bases. The ends lost 4 bases at V and 4 bases at J; junction bases unmatched: 2. This CDR3 is 15 amino acids long. Germline V lookup: CDR1 GTSNPN, CDR2 SVGIG (reference sequence). This CDR3 reads CAWTGLAGVTGELFF. The CDR3 DNA follows: TGTGCCTGGACGGGACTAGCGGGGGTCACCGGGGAGCTGTTTTTT.

The V gene is TRBV19, the J gene TRBJ2-3; the match to TRBD2 covers 15 bases. V lost 4 bases to trimming and J lost 1 base; unmatched junction nucleotides: 3. Germline CDR1 reads LNHDA; CDR2 reads SQIVND (reference sequence). The CDR3 covers 17 residues. CDR3 in DNA: TGTGCCAGTAGTACGCGGACTAGCGGGGGGGGCACAGATACGCAGTATTTT. Translating gives CASSTRTSGGGTDTQYF.

This clone was counted between two and nine times. The rearrangement joins TRBV6-1 to TRBJ2-2; a weak D match, TRBD2 (7 bases). V shed 4 bases and J shed 5 bases, with 14 bases lying between them. Germline loops: CDR1 MNHNS, CDR2 SASEGT. The CDR3 covers 15 residues. The CDR3, as DNA: TGTGCCAGCAGTGTGGGGGGGGCGGTTACCGGGGAGCTGTTTTTT. As protein: CASSVGGAVTGELFF.

This chain links TRBV27 with TRBJ1-1, with D possibly matching TRBD1 (6 bases). CDR3 length: 14 amino acids. Germline V lookup: CDR1 MNHEY, CDR2 SMNVEV (reference sequence). V lost 5 bases to trimming and J lost 5 bases, with 15 bases between them. This CDR3 is CASSNRAVRTEAFF. The DNA for the CDR3 is TGTGCCAGCAGTAACAGGGCTGTGAGGACTGAAGCTTTCTTT.

The chain has TRBV19 and TRBJ1-4; the match to TRBD1 covers 9 bases. J was trimmed by 7 bases and V by 5 bases; bases with no gene match: 14. In germline, CDR1 is LNHDA, CDR2 SQIVND (reference sequence). The CDR3 has 17 amino acids. DNA for the CDR3: TGTGCCAGTAGTCCCTCAGGCCGGGACAGGGTTGGTGAAAAACTGTTTTTT. It translates to CASSPSGRDRVGEKLFF.

The gene calls are TRBV5-6 and TRBJ1-4; 11 positions match TRBD1. Germline CDR1 and CDR2: SGHDT and YYEEEE. With V trimmed by 4 bases and J by 7 bases, 3 bases remained unmatched. The CDR3 is 14 amino acids. The CDR3 DNA reads TGTGCCAGCAGCAAGGGACAGGGGGTTGAAAAACTGTTTTTT. It is translated as CASSKGQGVEKLFF.

V gene TRBV29-1 combines with J gene TRBJ2-5, with 10 bases aligning to TRBD2. Germline CDR1 SQVTM, CDR2 ANQGSEA. J lost 3 bases, V lost 4 bases, and 8 bases had no gene match. The length of the CDR3 is 15 residues. CDR3 protein: CSVGLSSGREETQYF. DNA for the CDR3: TGCAGCGTTGGTCTCTCTAGCGGGAGAGAAGAGACCCAGTACTTC.

J is TRBJ1-2 and V is TRBV30; D is unresolved. The CDR3 loop spans 13 amino acids. Trimming removed 2 bases at V and 4 bases at J, with 11 bases between. Germline CDR1 reads GTSNPN; CDR2 reads SVGIG (reference sequence). The CDR3 DNA is TGTGCCTGGAGTCTCGGCGGATCCTATGGCTACACCTTC. This sequence encodes CAWSLGGSYGYTF.

The CDR3 DNA sequence: TGTGCCAGCAGTCCAACGGGAGGAACTGAAGCTTTCTTT. It codes for CASSPTGGTEAFF. The chain joins TRBV6-5 to TRBJ1-1; D ambiguous. The CDR3 spans 13 residues. V was cut by 5 bases and J by 5 bases, with 12 bases left in between. CDR1 and CDR2 (germline): MNHEY, SVGAGI.

The gene calls are TRBV27 and TRBJ2-7; D might be TRBD2 (5 bases). CDR1 and CDR2 from the germline V gene are MNHEY and SMNVEV (reference sequence). Trimming removed 6 bases from V and 4 bases from J, with 13 bases in between. The CDR3 consists of 13 residues. This CDR3 reads CASRGWTDYEQYF. CDR3 nucleotide sequence: TGTGCCAGCAGAGGTTGGACTGATTACGAGCAGTACTTC.